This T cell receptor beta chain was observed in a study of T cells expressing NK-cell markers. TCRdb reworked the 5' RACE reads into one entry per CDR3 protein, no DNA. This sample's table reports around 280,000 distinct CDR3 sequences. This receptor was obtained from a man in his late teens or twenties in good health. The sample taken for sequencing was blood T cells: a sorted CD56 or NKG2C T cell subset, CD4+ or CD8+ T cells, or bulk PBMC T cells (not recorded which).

The CDR3 is CASSLPGEETQYF. The V gene is TRBV28, the J gene TRBJ2-5; TCRdb calls TRBD1, which cannot be checked without DNA. CDR3 length: 13 amino acids. CDR1 MDHEN and CDR2 SYDVKM come from the germline V gene. The complete variable domain, with remaining parts taken from reference TRBV28 and TRBJ2-5, reads DVKVTQSSRYLVKRTGEKVFLECVQDMDHENMFWYRQDPGLGLRLIYFSYDVKMKEKGDIPEGYSVSREKKERFSLILESASTNQTSMYLCASSLPGEETQYFGPGTRLLVL.